What follows describes a single TCR gamma chain. Its antigen is undetermined. The record originates from a study of Vδ1+ human thymocytes. The CDR3 runs 11 residues. Germline V gene lookup returns CDR1 VTNTFY and CDR2 YDVSTARD (reference sequence). V dropped 1 base and J dropped 11; count of bases not matched to a gene: 5. Sorted Vdelta1+ thymocytes were roughly 97% to 99.6% pure. Sequences come from RNA converted to cDNA by reverse transcription. CDR3 amplicons came from multiplex PCR with pooled V-gene forward and constant-region reverse primers. TCRdb re-analyzed the multiplex PCR reads via CATT. The table shows 9,000 to 13,000 gamma-chain clones, with about 40% occurring only once. Regarding the study as a whole: Thymic TRG and TRD repertoires appeared highly polyclonal.

The receptor comes from a boy under two years old who had congenital heart surgery. The specimen was Vdelta1+ gamma-delta thymocytes from the thymus. As for subset: FACS-sorted CD3+ TCRalphabeta- TCRVdelta1+ TCRVdelta2- thymocytes. The gene calls are TRGV3 and TRGJ1 or TRGJ2. Matching the DNA to germline supplied the J gene, which TCRdb does not give. DNA for the CDR3: TGTGCCACCTGGGACAGAAACGAGAAACTCTTT. This codes for CATWDRNEKLF.